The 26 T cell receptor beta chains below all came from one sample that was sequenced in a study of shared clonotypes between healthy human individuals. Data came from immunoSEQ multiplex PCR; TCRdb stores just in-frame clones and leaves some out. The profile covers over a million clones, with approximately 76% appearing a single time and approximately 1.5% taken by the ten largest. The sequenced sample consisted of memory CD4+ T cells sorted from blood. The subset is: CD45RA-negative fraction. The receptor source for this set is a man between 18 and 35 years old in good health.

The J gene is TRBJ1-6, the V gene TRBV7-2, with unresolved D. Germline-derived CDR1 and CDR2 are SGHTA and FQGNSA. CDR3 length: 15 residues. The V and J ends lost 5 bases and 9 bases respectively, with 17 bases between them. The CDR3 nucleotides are TGTGCCAGCAGCCCCCGCATCCCTTTTGGTTCACCCCTCCACTTT. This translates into CASSPRIPFGSPLHF.

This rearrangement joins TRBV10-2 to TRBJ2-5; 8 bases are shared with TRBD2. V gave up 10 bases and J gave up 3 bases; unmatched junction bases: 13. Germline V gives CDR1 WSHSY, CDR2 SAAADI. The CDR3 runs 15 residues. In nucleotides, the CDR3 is TGCGCCACCTGGAGACGAGGACTAGCTGAAGAGACCCAGTACTTC. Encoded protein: CATWRRGLAEETQYF.

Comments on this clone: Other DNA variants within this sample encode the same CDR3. The CDR3 region has the DNA TGTGCCAGCAGTGGGACAGGGGTTTACACTGAAGCTTTCTTT. Encoded protein: CASSGTGVYTEAFF. The chain joins TRBV2 to TRBJ1-1, with 9 bases fitting TRBD1. The CDR3 sequence is 14 residues long. Germline-derived CDR1 and CDR2 are SNHLY and FYNNEI. Unmatched junction bases numbered 3, after V lost 4 bases and J lost 3 bases.

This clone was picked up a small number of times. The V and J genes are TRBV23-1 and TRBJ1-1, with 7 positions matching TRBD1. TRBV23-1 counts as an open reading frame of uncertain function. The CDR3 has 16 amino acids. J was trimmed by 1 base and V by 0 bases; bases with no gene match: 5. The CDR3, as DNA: TGCGCCAGCAGTCAATCGTTGGCAGGGGGGAACACTGAAGCTTTCTTT. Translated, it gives CASSQSLAGGNTEAFF.

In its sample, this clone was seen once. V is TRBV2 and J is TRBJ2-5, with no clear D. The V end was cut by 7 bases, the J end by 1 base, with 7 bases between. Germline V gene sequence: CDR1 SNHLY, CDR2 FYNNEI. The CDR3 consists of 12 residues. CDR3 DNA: TGTGCCAGCAATGCTTTCCAAGAGACCCAGTACTTC. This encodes CASNAFQETQYF.

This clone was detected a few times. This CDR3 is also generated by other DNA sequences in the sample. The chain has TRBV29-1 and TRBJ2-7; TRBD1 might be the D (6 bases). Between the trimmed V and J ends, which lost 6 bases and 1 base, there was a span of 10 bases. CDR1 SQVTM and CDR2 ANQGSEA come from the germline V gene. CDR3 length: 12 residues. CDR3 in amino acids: CSVADSSYEQYF. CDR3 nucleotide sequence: TGCAGCGTGGCGGACAGTTCCTACGAGCAGTACTTC.

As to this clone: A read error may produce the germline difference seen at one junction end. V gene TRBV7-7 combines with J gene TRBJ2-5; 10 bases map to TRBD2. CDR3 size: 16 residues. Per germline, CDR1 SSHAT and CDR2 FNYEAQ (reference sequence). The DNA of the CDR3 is TGTGCTAGCAGCCAGAATAGCGGGGGGTACCAAGAGACCCAGTACTTC. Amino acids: CASSQNSGGYQETQYF.

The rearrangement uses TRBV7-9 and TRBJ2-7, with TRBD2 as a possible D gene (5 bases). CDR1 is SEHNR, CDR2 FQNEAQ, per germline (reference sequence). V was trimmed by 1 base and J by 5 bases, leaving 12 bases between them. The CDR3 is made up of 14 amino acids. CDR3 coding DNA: TGTGCCAGCAGCTTAGATCGGGCGGAGGACGAGCAGTACTTC. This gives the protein CASSLDRAEDEQYF.

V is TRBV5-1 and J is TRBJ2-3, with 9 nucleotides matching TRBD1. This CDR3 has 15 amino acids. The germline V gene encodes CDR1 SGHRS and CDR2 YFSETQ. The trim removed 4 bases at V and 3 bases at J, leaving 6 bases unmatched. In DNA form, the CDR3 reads TGCGCCAGCAGCCTAGACAGGGGGGGTACAGATACGCAGTATTTT. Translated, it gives CASSLDRGGTDTQYF.

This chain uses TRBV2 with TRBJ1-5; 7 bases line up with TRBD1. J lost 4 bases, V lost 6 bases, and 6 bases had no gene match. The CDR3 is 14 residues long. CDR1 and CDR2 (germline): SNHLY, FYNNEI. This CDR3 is CASSRQGVNQPQHF. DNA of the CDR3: TGTGCCAGCAGCCGGCAGGGGGTGAATCAGCCCCAGCATTTT.

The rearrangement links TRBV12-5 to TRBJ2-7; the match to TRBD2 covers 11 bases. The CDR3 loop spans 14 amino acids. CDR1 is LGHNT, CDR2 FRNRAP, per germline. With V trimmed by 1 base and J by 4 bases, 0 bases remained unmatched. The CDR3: CASGLASGRYEQYF. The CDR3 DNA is TGTGCTAGTGGTTTGGCTAGCGGGAGGTACGAGCAGTACTTC. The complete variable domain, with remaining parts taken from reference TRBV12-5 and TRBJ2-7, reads DARVTQTPRHKVTEMGQEVTMRCQPILGHNTVFWYRQTMMQGLELLAYFRNRAPLDDSGMPKDRFSAEMPDATLATLKIQPSEPRDSAVYFCASGLASGRYEQYFGPGTRLTVT.

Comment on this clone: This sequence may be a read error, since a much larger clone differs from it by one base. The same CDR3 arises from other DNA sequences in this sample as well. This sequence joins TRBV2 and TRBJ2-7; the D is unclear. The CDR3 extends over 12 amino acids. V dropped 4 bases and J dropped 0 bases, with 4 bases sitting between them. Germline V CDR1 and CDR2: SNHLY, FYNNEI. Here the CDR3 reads CASSGSSYEQYF. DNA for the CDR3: TGTGCCAGCAGTGGCAGCTCCTACGAGCAGTACTTC.

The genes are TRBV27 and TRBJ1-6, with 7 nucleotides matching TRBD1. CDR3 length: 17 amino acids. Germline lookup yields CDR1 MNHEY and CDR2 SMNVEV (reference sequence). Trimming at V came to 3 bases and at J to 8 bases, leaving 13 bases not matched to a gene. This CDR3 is CASSFQGQPLGDSPLHF. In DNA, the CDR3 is TGTGCCAGCAGTTTCCAGGGACAGCCACTTGGTGATTCACCCCTCCACTTT.

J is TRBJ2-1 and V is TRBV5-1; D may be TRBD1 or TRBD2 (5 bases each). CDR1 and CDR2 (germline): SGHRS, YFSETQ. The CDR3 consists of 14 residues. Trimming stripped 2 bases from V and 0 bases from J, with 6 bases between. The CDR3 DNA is TGCGCCAGCAGCTTTGGGGGCTCCTACAATGAGCAGTTCTTC. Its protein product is CASSFGGSYNEQFF.

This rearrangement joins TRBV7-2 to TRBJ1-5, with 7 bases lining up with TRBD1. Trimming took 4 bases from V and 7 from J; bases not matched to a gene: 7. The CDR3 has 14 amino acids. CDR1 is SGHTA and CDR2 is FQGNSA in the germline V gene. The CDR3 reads CASSSTGEGQPQHF. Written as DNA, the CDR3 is TGTGCCAGCAGCTCTACAGGGGAAGGACAGCCCCAGCATTTT.

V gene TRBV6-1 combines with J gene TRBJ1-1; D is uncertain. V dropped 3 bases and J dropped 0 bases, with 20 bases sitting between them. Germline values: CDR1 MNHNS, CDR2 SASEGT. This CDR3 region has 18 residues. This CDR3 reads CASSEFVGQTTLNTEAFF. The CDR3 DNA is TGTGCCAGCAGTGAGTTTGTTGGCCAGACGACCCTGAACACTGAAGCTTTCTTT.

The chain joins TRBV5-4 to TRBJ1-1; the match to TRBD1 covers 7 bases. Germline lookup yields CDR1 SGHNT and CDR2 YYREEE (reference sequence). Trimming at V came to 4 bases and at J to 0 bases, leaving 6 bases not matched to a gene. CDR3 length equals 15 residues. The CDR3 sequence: CASSPGQLLNTEAFF. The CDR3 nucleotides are TGTGCCAGCAGCCCGGGACAGCTACTGAACACTGAAGCTTTCTTT.

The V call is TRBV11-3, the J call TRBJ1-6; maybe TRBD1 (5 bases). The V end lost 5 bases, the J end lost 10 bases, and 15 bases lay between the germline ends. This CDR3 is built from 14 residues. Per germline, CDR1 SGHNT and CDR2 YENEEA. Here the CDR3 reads CASSLVGVRSPLHF. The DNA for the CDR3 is TGTGCCAGCAGCCTAGTGGGGGTCAGGTCACCCCTCCACTTT. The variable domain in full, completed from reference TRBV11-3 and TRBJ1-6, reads EAGVVQSPRYKIIEKKQPVAFWCNPISGHNTLYWYLQNLGQGPELLIRYENEEAVDDSQLPKDRFSAERLKGVDSTLKIQPAELGDSAVYLCASSLVGVRSPLHFGNGTRLTVT.

The CDR3, as DNA: TGTGCCAGCAGCGAACAGGGTTTGAGCAATCAGCCCCAGCATTTT. This codes for CASSEQGLSNQPQHF. The chain combines TRBV6-4 with TRBJ1-5; the D gene is possibly TRBD1 (6 bases). V lost 6 bases to trimming and J lost 1 base, with 13 bases between them. The V gene's germline CDR1 is MRHNA and CDR2 SNTAGT. This CDR3 is 15 amino acids long.

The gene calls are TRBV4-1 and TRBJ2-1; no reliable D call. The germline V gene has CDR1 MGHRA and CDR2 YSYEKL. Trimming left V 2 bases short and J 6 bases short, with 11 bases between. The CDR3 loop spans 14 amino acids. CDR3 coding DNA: TGCGCCAGCAGCCAACCTTCAACCCGCAATGAGCAGTTCTTC. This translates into CASSQPSTRNEQFF.

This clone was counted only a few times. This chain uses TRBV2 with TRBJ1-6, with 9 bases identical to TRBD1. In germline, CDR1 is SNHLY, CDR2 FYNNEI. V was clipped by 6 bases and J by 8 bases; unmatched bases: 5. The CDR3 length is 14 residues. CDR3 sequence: CASRPDRGYSPLHF. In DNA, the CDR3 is TGTGCCAGCAGGCCGGACAGGGGATATTCACCCCTCCACTTT. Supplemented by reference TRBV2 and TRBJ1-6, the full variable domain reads EPEVTQTPSHQVTQMGQEVILRCVPISNHLYFYWYRQILGQKVEFLVSFYNNEISEKSEIFDDQFSVERPDGSNFTLKIRSTKLEDSAMYFCASRPDRGYSPLHFGNGTRLTVT.

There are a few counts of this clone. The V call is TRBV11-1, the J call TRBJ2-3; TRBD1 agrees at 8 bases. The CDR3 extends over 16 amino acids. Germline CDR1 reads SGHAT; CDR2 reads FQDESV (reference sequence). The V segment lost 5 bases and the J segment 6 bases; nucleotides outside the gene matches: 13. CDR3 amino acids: CASSLGLAGGPDTQYF. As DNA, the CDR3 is TGTGCCAGCAGCCTTGGGTTGGCAGGGGGCCCTGATACGCAGTATTTT.

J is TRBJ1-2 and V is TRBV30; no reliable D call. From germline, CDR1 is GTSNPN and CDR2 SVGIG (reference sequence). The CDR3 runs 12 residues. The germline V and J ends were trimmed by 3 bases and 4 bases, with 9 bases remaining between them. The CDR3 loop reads CAWRPLSYGYTF. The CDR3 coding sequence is TGTGCCTGGAGACCCCTGTCCTATGGCTACACCTTC. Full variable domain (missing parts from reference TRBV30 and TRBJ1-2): SQTIHQWPATLVQPVGSPLSLECTVEGTSNPNLYWYRQAAGRGLQLLFYSVGIGQISSEVPQNLSASRPQDRQFILSSKKLLLSDSGFYLCAWRPLSYGYTFGSGTRLTVV.

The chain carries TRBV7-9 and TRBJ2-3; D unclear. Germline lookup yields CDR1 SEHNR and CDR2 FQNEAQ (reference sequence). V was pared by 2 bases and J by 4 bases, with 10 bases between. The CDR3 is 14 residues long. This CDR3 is CASSLTYSADTQYF. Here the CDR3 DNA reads TGTGCCAGCAGCTTAACTTATTCCGCAGATACGCAGTATTTT.

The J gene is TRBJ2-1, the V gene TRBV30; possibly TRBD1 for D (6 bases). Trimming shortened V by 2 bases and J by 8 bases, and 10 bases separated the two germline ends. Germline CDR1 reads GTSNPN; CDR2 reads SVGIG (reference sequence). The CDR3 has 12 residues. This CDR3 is CAWSLQGHEQFF. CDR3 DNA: TGTGCCTGGAGTCTACAGGGTCATGAGCAGTTCTTC.

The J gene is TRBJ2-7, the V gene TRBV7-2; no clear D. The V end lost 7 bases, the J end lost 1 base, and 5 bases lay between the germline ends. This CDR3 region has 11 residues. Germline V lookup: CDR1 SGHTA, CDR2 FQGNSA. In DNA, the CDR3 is TGTGCCAGCACCAGTTCCTACGAGCAGTACTTC. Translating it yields CASTSSYEQYF. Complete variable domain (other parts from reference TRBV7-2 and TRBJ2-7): GAGVSQSPSNKVTEKGKDVELRCDPISGHTALYWYRQSLGQGLEFLIYFQGNSAPDKSGLPSDRFSAERTGGSVSTLTIQRTQQEDSAVYLCASTSSYEQYFGPGTRLTVT.